This T cell receptor (beta chain) comes out of a study of T-cell memory formation after mild COVID-19. General observations from the study: Later expanders leaned toward CD4+, whereas clones contracting from day 15 to 85 were balanced CD4/CD8.

As to this clonotype: Its antigen remains unidentified.

The CDR3 length is 14 residues. J was trimmed by 4 bases and V by 5 bases; bases with no gene match: 5. Germline CDR1 reads SGHTA; CDR2 reads FQGNSA. One entry per CDR3 protein, called by TCRdb with MiXCR from the 5' RACE reads. Counted here are 200,000 to 250,000 distinct CDR3 sequences, 10% occurring once; the ten biggest clones make up approximately 2.8%. What was sequenced was PBMCs or a T cell subset sorted from them (not recorded which). This receptor was identified in a man between 18 and 29 years old who had mild COVID-19 (a few samples of this study predate the infection). Cell type and time point are not known. The chain uses TRBV7-2 and TRBJ2-5, with TRBD1 identical over 9 bases. Written as DNA, the CDR3 is TGTGCCAGCAGCCCAGGGACAGGGCCAGAGACCCAGTACTTC. It translates to CASSPGTGPETQYF.